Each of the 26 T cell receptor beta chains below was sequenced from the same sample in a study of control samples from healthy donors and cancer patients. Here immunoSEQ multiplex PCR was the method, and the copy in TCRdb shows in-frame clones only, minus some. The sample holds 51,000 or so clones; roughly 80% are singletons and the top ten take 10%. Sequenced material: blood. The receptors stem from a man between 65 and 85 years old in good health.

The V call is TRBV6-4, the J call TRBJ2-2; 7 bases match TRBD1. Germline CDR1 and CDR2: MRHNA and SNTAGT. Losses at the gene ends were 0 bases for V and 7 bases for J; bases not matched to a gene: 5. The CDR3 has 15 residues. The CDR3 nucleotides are TGTGCCAGCAGTGACTCGAGTCAGGGGGTCGGGGAGCTGTTTTTT. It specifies CASSDSSQGVGELFF.

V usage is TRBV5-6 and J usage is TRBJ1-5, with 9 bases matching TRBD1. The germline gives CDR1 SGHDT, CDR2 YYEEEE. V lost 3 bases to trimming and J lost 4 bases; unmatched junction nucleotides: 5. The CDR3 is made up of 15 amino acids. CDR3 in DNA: TGTGCCAGCAGCTACAGGGGGCAGGTAAATCAGCCCCAGCATTTT. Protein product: CASSYRGQVNQPQHF. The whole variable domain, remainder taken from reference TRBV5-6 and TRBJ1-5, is DAGVTQSPTHLIKTRGQQVTLRCSPKSGHDTVSWYQQALGQGPQFIFQYYEEEERQRGNFPDRFSGHQFPNYSSELNVNALLLGDSALYLCASSYRGQVNQPQHFGDGTRLSIL.

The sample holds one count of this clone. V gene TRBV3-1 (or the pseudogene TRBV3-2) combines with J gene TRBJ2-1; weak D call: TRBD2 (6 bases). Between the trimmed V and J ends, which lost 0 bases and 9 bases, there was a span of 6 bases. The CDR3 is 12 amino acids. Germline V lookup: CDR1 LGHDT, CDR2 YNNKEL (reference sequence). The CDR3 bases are TGTGCCAGCAGCCAAGAGGGGGGTGAGCAGTTCTTC. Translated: CASSQEGGEQFF.

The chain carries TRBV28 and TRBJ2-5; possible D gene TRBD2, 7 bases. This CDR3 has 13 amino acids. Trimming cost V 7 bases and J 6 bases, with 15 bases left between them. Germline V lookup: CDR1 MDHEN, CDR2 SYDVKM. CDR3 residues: CASIKGGRQTQYF. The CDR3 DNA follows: TGTGCCAGCATCAAGGGGGGGAGACAGACCCAGTACTTC.

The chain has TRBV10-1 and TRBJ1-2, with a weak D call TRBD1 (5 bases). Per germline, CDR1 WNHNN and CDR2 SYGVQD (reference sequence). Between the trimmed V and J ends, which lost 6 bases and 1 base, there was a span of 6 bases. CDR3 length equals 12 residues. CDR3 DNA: TGCGCCAGCAGCGACAGTAACTATGGCTACACCTTC. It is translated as CASSDSNYGYTF.

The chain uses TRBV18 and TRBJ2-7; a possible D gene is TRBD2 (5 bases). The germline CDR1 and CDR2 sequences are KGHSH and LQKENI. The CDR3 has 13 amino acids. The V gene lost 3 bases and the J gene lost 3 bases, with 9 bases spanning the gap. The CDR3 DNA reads TGTGCCAGCTCACCGATTGGAGGCTACGAGCAGTACTTC. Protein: CASSPIGGYEQYF.

This chain's CDR3 is CASSVTGGANTEAFF. CDR3 DNA sequence: TGTGCCAGCTCAGTCACAGGGGGAGCGAACACTGAAGCTTTCTTT. The rearrangement uses TRBV18 and TRBJ1-1; 8 nucleotides agree with TRBD1. This CDR3 spans 15 amino acids. From germline, CDR1 is KGHSH and CDR2 LQKENI. With V trimmed by 5 bases and J by 1 base, 6 bases remained unmatched.

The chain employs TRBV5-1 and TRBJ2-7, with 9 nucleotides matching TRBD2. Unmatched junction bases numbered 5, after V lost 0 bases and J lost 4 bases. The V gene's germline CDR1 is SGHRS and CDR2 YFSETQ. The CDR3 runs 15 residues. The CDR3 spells CASSLAGTSMYEQYF. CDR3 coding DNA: TGCGCCAGCAGCTTGGCAGGGACTAGCATGTACGAGCAGTACTTC.

The DNA of the CDR3 is TGTGCCAGTAGTATACCTGGGGGCGGAGGCTACACCTTC. Its protein is CASSIPGGGGYTF. The genes are TRBV19 and TRBJ1-2; weak D call: TRBD1 (6 bases). This CDR3 has 13 residues. Germline V gene sequence: CDR1 LNHDA, CDR2 SQIVND (reference sequence). V was trimmed by 2 bases and J by 8 bases, leaving 12 bases between them.

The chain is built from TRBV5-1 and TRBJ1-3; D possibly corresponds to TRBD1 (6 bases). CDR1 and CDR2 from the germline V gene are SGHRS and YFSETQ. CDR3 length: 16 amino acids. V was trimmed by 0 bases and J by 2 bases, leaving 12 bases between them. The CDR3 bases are TGCGCCAGCAGCTTGGCTCCAGGGGCTGCTGGAAACACCATATATTTT. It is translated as CASSLAPGAAGNTIYF.

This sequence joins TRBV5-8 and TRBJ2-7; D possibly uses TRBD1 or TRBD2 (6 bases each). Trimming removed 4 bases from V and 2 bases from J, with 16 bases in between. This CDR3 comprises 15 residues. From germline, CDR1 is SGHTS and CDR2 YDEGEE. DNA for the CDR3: TGTGCCAGCAGCAGGGGGACTTCTGGCACCTACGAGCAGTACTTC. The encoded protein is CASSRGTSGTYEQYF.

The DNA of the CDR3 is TGTGCCAGCACCCTGGGTCAGGACAGGGAGCAGTTCTTC. Its translation: CASTLGQDREQFF. J is TRBJ2-1 and V is TRBV28; TRBD1 matches 7 bases. The CDR3 is made up of 13 amino acids. Losses at the gene ends were 7 bases for V and 10 bases for J; bases not matched to a gene: 10. Germline CDR1 is MDHEN and CDR2 is SYDVKM.

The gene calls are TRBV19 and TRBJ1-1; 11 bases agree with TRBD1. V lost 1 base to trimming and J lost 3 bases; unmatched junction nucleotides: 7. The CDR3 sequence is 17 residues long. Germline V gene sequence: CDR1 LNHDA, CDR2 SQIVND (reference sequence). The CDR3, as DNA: TGTGCCAGTAGTATAGTGGAGGACAGGGGGCTGGACACTGAAGCTTTCTTT. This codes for CASSIVEDRGLDTEAFF.

The CDR3 nucleotides read TGTGCCAGCAGTTACTCTACCCCAGGGAGTACAGATACGCAGTATTTT. It yields the protein CASSYSTPGSTDTQYF. The J gene is TRBJ2-3, the V gene TRBV6-5; D may match TRBD1 or TRBD2 (5 bases each). The germline V gene has CDR1 MNHEY and CDR2 SVGAGI. This CDR3 has 16 residues. Trimming left V 0 bases short and J 3 bases short, with 13 bases between.

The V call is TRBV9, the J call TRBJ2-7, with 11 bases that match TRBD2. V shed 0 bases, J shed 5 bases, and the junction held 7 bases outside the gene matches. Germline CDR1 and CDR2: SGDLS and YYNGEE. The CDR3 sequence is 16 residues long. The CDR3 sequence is CASSVEVAGGSHEQYF. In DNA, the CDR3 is TGTGCCAGCAGCGTAGAAGTAGCGGGAGGGTCTCACGAGCAGTACTTC.

Written as DNA, the CDR3 is TGTGCCTGGAGGGCAGGGGGCCGGGAAAAACTGTTTTTT. Encoded protein: CAWRAGGREKLFF. The genes are TRBV30 and TRBJ1-4, with 8 bases identical to TRBD1. Germline lookup yields CDR1 GTSNPN and CDR2 SVGIG (reference sequence). V shed 3 bases and J 8 bases; nucleotides not matched to a gene: 5. The CDR3 loop spans 13 amino acids.

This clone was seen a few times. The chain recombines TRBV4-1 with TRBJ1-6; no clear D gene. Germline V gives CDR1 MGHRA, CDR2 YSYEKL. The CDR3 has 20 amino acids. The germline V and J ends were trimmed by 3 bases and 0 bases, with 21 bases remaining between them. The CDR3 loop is CASSHRLGRLLSSYNSPLHF. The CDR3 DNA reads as TGCGCCAGCAGCCACCGCTTGGGGAGACTTTTGAGCTCCTATAATTCACCCCTCCACTTT.

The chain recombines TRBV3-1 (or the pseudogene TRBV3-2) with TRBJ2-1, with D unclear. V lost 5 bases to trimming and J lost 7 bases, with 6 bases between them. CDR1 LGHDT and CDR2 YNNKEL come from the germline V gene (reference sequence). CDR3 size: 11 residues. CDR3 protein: CASSLRNEQFF. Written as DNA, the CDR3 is TGTGCCAGCAGCTTGAGGAATGAGCAGTTCTTC.

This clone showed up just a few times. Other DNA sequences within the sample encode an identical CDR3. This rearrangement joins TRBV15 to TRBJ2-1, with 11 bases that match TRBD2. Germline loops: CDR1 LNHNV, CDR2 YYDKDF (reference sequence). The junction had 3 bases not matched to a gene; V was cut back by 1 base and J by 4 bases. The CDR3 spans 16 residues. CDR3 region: CATSRGLAGRYNEQFF. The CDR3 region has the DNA TGTGCCACCAGCAGAGGACTAGCGGGGCGGTACAATGAGCAGTTCTTC. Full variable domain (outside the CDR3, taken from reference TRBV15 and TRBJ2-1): DAMVIQNPRYQVTQFGKPVTLSCSQTLNHNVMYWYQQKSSQAPKLLFHYYDKDFNNEADTPDNFQSRRPNTSFCFLDIRSPGLGDTAMYLCATSRGLAGRYNEQFFGPGTRLTVL.

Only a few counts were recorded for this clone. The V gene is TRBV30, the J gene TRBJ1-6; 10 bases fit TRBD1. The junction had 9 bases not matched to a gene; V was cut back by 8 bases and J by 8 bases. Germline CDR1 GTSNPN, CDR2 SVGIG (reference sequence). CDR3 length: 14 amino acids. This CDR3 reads CAATRGTGDSPLHF. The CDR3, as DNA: TGTGCCGCAACGCGGGGGACAGGGGATTCACCCCTCCACTTT.

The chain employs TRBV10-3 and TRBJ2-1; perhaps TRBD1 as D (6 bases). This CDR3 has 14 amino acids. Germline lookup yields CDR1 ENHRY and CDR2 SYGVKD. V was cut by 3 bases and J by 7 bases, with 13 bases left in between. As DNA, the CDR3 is TGTGCCATCAGTGACTCCCAACAGGGAAATGAGCAGTTCTTC. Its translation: CAISDSQQGNEQFF.

CDR3 in DNA: TGTGCCTGGAGGGCGGGACTAGCGGGAGGGCCGTCCTACAATGAGCAGTTCTTC. It codes for CAWRAGLAGGPSYNEQFF. The chain links TRBV30 to TRBJ2-1, with TRBD2 matching 16 bases. This CDR3 has 18 residues. Germline V gives CDR1 GTSNPN, CDR2 SVGIG (reference sequence). V dropped 3 bases and J dropped 1; count of bases not matched to a gene: 6.

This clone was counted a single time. The CDR3, as DNA: TGTGCCAGCGGGACTCCAAATTCACCCCTCCACTTT. This sequence encodes CASGTPNSPLHF. V gene TRBV11-1 combines with J gene TRBJ1-6; D possibly corresponds to TRBD1 (5 bases). Germline V gene sequence: CDR1 SGHAT, CDR2 FQDESV (reference sequence). V was cut by 8 bases and J by 7 bases, with 9 bases left in between. The CDR3 has 12 residues.

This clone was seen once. As DNA, the CDR3 is TGTGCCAGCAGCTTACAAACGGGTAACAATCAGCCCCAGCATTTT. Encoded protein: CASSLQTGNNQPQHF. The J gene is TRBJ1-5, the V gene TRBV7-2; unclear D gene. This CDR3 is 15 amino acids long. Germline V CDR1 and CDR2: SGHTA, FQGNSA. V was cut by 2 bases and J by 3 bases, with 11 bases left in between.

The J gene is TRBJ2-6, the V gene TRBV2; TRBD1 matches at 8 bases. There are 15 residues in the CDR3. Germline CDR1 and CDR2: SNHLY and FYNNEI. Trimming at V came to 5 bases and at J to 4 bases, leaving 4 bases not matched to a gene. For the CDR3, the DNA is TGTGCCAGCAGTAAGGACAGGGCCGGGGCCAACGTCCTGACTTTC. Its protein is CASSKDRAGANVLTF.

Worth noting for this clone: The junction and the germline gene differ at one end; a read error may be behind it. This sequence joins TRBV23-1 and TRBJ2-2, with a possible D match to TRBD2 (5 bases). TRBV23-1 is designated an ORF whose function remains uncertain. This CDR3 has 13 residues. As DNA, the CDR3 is TGCGCCAGCAGTCAATCGGGGTACCGGGGAGCTGTTTTT. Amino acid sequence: CASSQSGYRGAVF.